This TCR beta chain was sequenced in a study of blood T cell repertoires in COVID-19. Study-level background: Some COVID-19 samples were acute and others convalescent; all came from the United States, Italy and Spain.

The CDR3 runs 13 residues. The germline CDR1 and CDR2 sequences are MGHRA and YSYEKL. V lost 1 base and J lost 3, with 6 bases in between. Using immunoSEQ multiplex PCR, the repertoire was profiled, and TCRdb retains in-frame clones only, with some absent. The sample lists more than 95,000 clones; about 80% were seen once. The V gene is TRBV4-1, the J gene TRBJ1-2; D is ambiguous. Sequenced sample: peripheral blood. This clonotype was sampled from a man between 65 and 79 years old with active or convalescent COVID-19. The chain's CDR3 is CASSQGRDYGYTF. The DNA of the CDR3 is TGCGCCAGCAGCCAAGGTCGGGACTATGGCTACACCTTC.